The present T cell receptor beta chain was sequenced within a study of T cells expressing NK-cell markers. Overall study context: The study sequenced eight donors, seven HCMV-seropositive and one seronegative.

The germline V gene encodes CDR1 SGHRS and CDR2 YFSETQ. This CDR3 is built from 13 residues. Synthesis of TCR beta cDNA relied on 5'RACE template switching carrying UMIs. TCRdb re-called the 5' RACE reads and catalogs CDR3 proteins one per entry, DNA excluded. The listing records fewer than 300,000 distinct CDR3 sequences. The chain has TRBV5-1 and TRBJ2-7. The receptor was derived from a woman between 18 and 70 years old in good health. Source material: blood T cells: a sorted CD56 or NKG2C T cell subset, CD4+ or CD8+ T cells, or bulk PBMC T cells (not recorded which). The CDR3 loop is CASSFDIPYEQYF.